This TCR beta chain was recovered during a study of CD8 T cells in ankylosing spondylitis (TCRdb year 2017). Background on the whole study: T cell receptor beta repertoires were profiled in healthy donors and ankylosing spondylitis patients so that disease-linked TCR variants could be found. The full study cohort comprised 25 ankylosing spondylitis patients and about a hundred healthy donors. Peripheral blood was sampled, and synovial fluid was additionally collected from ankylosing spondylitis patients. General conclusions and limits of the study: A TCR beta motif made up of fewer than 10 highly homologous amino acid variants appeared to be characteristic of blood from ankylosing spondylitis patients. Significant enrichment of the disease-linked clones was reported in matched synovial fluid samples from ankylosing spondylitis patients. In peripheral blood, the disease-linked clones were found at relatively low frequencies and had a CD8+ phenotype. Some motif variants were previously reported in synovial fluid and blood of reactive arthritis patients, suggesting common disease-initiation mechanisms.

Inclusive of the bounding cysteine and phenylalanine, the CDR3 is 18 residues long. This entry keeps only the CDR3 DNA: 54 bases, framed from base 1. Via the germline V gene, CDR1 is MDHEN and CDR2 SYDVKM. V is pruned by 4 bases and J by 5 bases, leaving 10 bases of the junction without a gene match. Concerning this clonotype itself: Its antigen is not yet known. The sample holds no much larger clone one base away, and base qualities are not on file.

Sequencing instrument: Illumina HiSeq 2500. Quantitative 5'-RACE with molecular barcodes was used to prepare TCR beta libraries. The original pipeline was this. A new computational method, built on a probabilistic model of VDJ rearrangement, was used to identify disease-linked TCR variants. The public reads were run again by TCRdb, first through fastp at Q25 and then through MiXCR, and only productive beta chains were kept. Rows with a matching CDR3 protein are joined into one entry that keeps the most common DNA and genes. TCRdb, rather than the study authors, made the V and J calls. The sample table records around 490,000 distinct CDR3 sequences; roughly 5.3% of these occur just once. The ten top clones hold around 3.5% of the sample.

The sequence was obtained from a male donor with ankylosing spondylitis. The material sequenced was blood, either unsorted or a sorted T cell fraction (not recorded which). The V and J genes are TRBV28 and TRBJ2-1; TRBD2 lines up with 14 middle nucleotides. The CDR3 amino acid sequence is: CASSSGTSGRVLNNEQFF. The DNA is TGTGCCAGCAGTTCCGGGACTAGCGGGAGAGTTCTAAACAATGAGCAGTTCTTC.